This T cell receptor beta chain comes out of a study of human T cells and chemical hapten exposure (dated by TCRdb to the early 2020s). Concerning the study at large: For sensitization, 2% DPC in acetone was applied to an approximately 2 cm by approximately 2 cm area of upper inner arm skin. Alopecia areata with under or over 50% scalp involvement, alopecia totalis and alopecia universalis were represented in the patient cohort, which was mostly female. Patch testing on the upper back used Finn chambers containing 0.01% DPC, with scoring done after 6 days according to International Contact Dermatitis Research Group standards. This study followed changes in the peripheral blood TCR repertoire in vivo during primary and secondary sensitization of alopecia patients to the hapten diphenylcyclopropenone (DPC). The libraries were sequenced as a pool, and the TCR yield per sample differed mostly because of small variations in library volumes within the pool. Patients additionally received weekly therapeutic DPC doses to the scalp throughout the approximately 22-week study period. Blood for TCR sequencing was provided by twenty-nine alopecia patients at one to four time points (pre-sensitization, 2, 6 and 24 weeks). Blood samples were taken from patients before sensitization (week 0) and at 2, 6 and about 24 weeks after DPC sensitization. Summary of the overall study and its limitations: Expanded TCRs formed significantly more large CDR3 similarity clusters than pre-sensitization or healthy control sets, consistent with antigen-driven responses. Patch test score was positively correlated with the number of PT1 expanded TCRs, with significance at thresholds 8, 16 and 32 but not at 4. Alopecia, a presumed autoimmune disease, was present in all patients, so the immune response of the patients might differ from that of healthy individuals. No change with DPC sensitization was found in the number of TCRs above 1 in 1000 frequency, and no evidence of global repertoire structure alterations was found. After repeated subsampling, changes were observed in the strength of the expansion versus patch-test correlation and in the threshold at which the correlation became significant.

Libraries came from RACE. Sequencing used a NextSeq 500. Library preparation attached unique molecular identifiers to individual cDNA molecules for quantitative, reproducible TCR counting. Each blood RNA sample was used to sequence both TCR alpha and TCR beta chains. As for the original processing: The median number of TCRs per sample was over 85,000, ranging from about 20,000 to 750,000. The Decombinator software suite was used to annotate the V, J and CDR3 of the TCR reads. Every sample was subsampled to the same number of TCRs (28,000) for the PS versus PT1 abundance plots. Expanded TCRs were defined as absent before sensitization and observed at least eight times at the 2-week time point. TCRdb reanalyzed the raw reads on its own, using fastp at Q25 for trimming and MiXCR for clone calling, and kept in-frame beta chains. When rows share a CDR3 protein, they turn into one entry using the most common DNA and genes. TCRdb's processing, not the authors', yielded these V and J calls. For this sample the table gives about 89,000 distinct CDR3 sequences, of which 10% to 15% were detected only once. Of the sample, roughly 6% falls within the top ten clones.

The CDR3 sequence holds 15 residues, the cysteine and phenylalanine included. The retained sequence is limited to the CDR3, 45 bases, with the frame set at the first base. Trimming leaves V shorter by 7 bases and J shorter by 4 bases, with the junction holding 8 bases beyond the gene matches. This clonotype was counted ten times or more. It has no known antigen specificity. No base quality information exists; no much larger clone differs at one position. According to the study, the label for this sample's time point signals: patch test 3, about 24 weeks after DPC sensitization. The sample's treatment or condition label, decoded: therapeutic diphenylcyclopropenone sensitization with weekly scalp DPC. At each patch-test visit, blood was drawn before the patch test was applied. Patients were considered eligible if aged 18 to 70, diagnosed with alopecia and deemed suitable for DPC therapy, and patients were excluded if pregnant. Total RNA was isolated from unfractionated whole blood collected in Tempus Blood RNA tubes.

This receptor chain uses TRBV12-3 or TRBV12-4 and TRBJ2-1, with 9 bases matching TRBD2. This clonotype originated in a woman between 45 and 60 years old with alopecia areata. Some clones in this sample may be carry-over from other donors' samples. The sample consisted of whole blood, taken in connection with sensitization to the hapten diphenylcyclopropenone (DPC). The CDR3 region reads CASTSSSGTYNEQFF. The nucleotides are TGTGCCAGCACCTCCTCTAGCGGGACTTACAATGAGCAGTTCTTC.